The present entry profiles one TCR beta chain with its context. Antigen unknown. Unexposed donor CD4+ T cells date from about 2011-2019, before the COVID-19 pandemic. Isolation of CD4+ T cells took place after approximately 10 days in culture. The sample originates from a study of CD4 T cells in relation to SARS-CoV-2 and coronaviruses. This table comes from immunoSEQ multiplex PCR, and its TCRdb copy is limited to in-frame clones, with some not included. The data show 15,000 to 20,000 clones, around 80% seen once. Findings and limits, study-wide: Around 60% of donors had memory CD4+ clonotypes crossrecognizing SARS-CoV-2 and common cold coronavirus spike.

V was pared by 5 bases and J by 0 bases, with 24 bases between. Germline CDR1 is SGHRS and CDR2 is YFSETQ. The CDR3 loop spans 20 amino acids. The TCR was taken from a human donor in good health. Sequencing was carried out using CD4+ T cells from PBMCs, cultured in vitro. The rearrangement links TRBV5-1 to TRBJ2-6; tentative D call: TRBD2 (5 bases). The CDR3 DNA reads TGCGCCAGCAGAACTCGGGGTTTTTTACCGTTTAGCTCTGGGGCCAACGTCCTGACTTTC. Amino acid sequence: CASRTRGFLPFSSGANVLTF.